These 14 T cell receptor beta chains share one sample of origin, sequenced in a study of T cell clonality in common variable immunodeficiency. Measured with immunoSEQ multiplex PCR; TCRdb has only the in-frame clones, and not every one. Reported are fewer than 40,000 clones, none seen only once; the ten largest carry 3.5% to 4%. Material for sequencing was peripheral blood mononuclear cells. These receptors were collected from a person between 18 and 75 years old in good health.

This clone came up many times. CDR3 amino acids: CAISEGVAGALYEQYF. The DNA read from the CDR3 is TGTGCCATCAGTGAGGGGGTTGCAGGGGCCCTCTACGAG. The V gene is TRBV10-3, the J gene TRBJ2-7, with D maybe TRBD1 (6 bases). The CDR3 is cut off 3 residues early in the read; its end comes from the germline J gene. CDR3 length: 16 residues. The germline CDR1 and CDR2 sequences are ENHRY and SYGVKD. V dropped 2 bases and J dropped 3 bases, with 17 bases sitting between them.

Concerning this clone: The CDR3 end is not reached by the read, which stops 3 residues before it; the germline J gene fills it in. V gene TRBV29-1 combines with J gene TRBJ1-2; a weak D match, TRBD1 (6 bases). CDR1 and CDR2 (germline): SQVTM, ANQGSEA. CDR3 size: 15 residues. The CDR3 bases that were read are TGCAGCGTTGAAAGGGGATGGGGGGGCGACGAGACC. Translating it yields CSVERGWGGDET. The whole CDR3 reads CSVERGWGGDETYTF.

This clone showed up many times. The read halts 3 residues ahead of the CDR3 end, with the missing end drawn from the germline J gene. This chain links TRBV5-4 with TRBJ1-4, with D hard to call. Germline CDR1 is SGHNT and CDR2 is YYREEE (reference sequence). The CDR3 covers 14 residues. Trimming left V 3 bases short and J 6 bases short, with 12 bases between. Partial CDR3 DNA: TGTGCCAGCAGCTCGCCTGACCGGGATGAAAAA. It is translated as CASSSPDRDEK. The entire CDR3 is CASSSPDRDEKLFF.

This clone was recorded many times. The CDR3 extends 3 residues past the end of the read, so its final part is completed from the germline J gene. The chain combines TRBV5-5 with TRBJ2-5; 9 bases are a match to TRBD1. Looked up from germline, CDR1 is SGHKS and CDR2 is YYEKEE (reference sequence). This CDR3 contains 14 residues. J was trimmed by 3 bases and V by 3 bases; bases with no gene match: 3. The CDR3 bases that were read are TGTGCCAGCAGCTCCCGGACAGGGGAAGAGACC. This translates into CASSSRTGEET. The CDR3, in full, reads CASSSRTGEETQYF.

This clone was detected many times. The read finishes 3 residues shy of the CDR3 end, and the germline J gene is used to complete it. The chain joins TRBV5-1 to TRBJ2-3; 11 bases match TRBD2. The CDR3 has 17 amino acids. Germline V CDR1 and CDR2: SGHRS, YFSETQ. Trimming took 4 bases from V and 1 from J; bases not matched to a gene: 8. CDR3 region: CASSRNSGGAGTDTQYF. The covered CDR3 bases are TGCGCCAGCAGCCGAAATAGCGGGGGGGCCGGCACAGATACG.

This clone was observed a few times. The CDR3 end falls 3 residues outside the read, so it is completed with the germline J gene. The chain links TRBV6-4 to TRBJ1-5; D is unclear. CDR1 MRHNA and CDR2 SNTAGT come from the germline V gene. The CDR3 is 15 residues long. CDR3 region: CASSGTSGSTDPQHF. Partial CDR3 DNA: TGTGCCAGCAGTGGGACTAGCGGGAGCACAGATCCC.

This clone occurred many times. Sequencing ends 3 residues short of the CDR3 end; the germline J gene provides the rest. This rearrangement joins TRBV5-1 to TRBJ1-1; 8 positions match TRBD1. The germline V gene encodes CDR1 SGHRS and CDR2 YFSETQ. The CDR3 sequence is 14 residues long. The CDR3 sequence: CASSFTPTGDKAFF. The DNA read from the CDR3 is TGCGCCAGCAGCTTCACCCCGACAGGGGACAAA. Using reference TRBV5-1 and TRBJ1-1 for the parts outside the CDR3, the full variable domain is KAGVTQTPRYLIKTRGQQVTLSCSPISGHRSVSWYQQTPGQGLQFLFEYFSETQRNKGNFPGRFSGRQFSNSRSEMNVSTLELGDSALYLCASSFTPTGDKAFFGQGTRLTVV.

This clone came up many times. The read ends 3 residues early relative to the CDR3; the germline J gene fills the gap. The rearrangement joins TRBV7-3 to TRBJ2-1, with unresolved D. V lost 5 bases to trimming and J lost 4 bases, with 9 bases between them. CDR1 is SGHTA, CDR2 FQGTGA, per germline. The CDR3 is 13 amino acids. The CDR3 bases that were read are TGTGCCAGCAGCCAAGACTTATACAATGAG. Encoded protein: CASSQDLYNE. Given in full, the CDR3 is CASSQDLYNEQFF.

This clone was seen at least ten times. The CDR3 extends 3 residues past the end of the read, so its final part is completed from the germline J gene. This chain joins TRBV12-3 or TRBV12-4 and TRBJ1-2, with unresolved D. The CDR3 is 14 amino acids. The V end was cut by 6 bases, the J end by 5 bases, with 16 bases between. The CDR3 bases that were read are TGTGCCAGCAGCCGCCCTCCTTACGCGTATGGC. Protein sequence: CASSRPPYAYG. The full CDR3 is CASSRPPYAYGYTF.

This clone has a count of ten or more. CDR3 DNA (partial): TGTGCCAGTAGTATAGAAGGGGGCTCGAACTATGGC. Its protein is CASSIEGGSNYG. The full CDR3 protein reads CASSIEGGSNYGYTF. The gene calls are TRBV19 and TRBJ1-2; 7 bases fit TRBD1. The read halts 3 residues ahead of the CDR3 end, with the missing end drawn from the germline J gene. Per the germline V gene, CDR1 is LNHDA and CDR2 is SQIVND (reference sequence). The CDR3 is 15 residues long. V lost 0 bases, J lost 2 bases, and 3 bases stayed unmatched.

This clone was picked up a small number of times. Relative to the germline gene, one junction end is altered; a read error may explain this. The sequenced fragment ends 3 residues before the CDR3 boundary, so the rest is inferred from the germline J gene. Other DNA sequences in this sample translate to the same CDR3. The genes are TRBV7-9 and TRBJ1-3; 10 bases agree with TRBD1. This CDR3 region has 14 residues. Germline assignment: CDR1 SEHNR and CDR2 FQNEAQ (reference sequence). This CDR3 is CASSAGQGTNTIYF. The sequenced CDR3 bases are TGTGCCAGCAGCGCGGGACAGGGGACGAACACG.

This clone was counted ten times or more. Germline and junction disagree at one end, which may indicate a read error. The read gets to within 3 residues of the CDR3 end, and the germline J gene fills in the rest. The same CDR3 is also encoded by other DNA sequences in this sample. The rearrangement uses TRBV6-4 and TRBJ1-2, with 7 bases fitting TRBD1. Germline CDR1 MRHNA, CDR2 SNTAGT. The CDR3 sequence is 15 residues long. CDR3 region: CASSPTGTAYYGYTF. The CDR3 bases that were read are TGTGCTAGCAGTCCCACCGGGACAGCCTACTATGGC.

This clone showed up many times. Read coverage stops 3 residues before the CDR3 terminus; the germline J gene supplies the remainder. The chain is built from TRBV29-1 and TRBJ2-7; 7 nucleotides agree with TRBD1. With V trimmed by 6 bases and J by 2 bases, 4 bases remained unmatched. CDR3 length: 12 residues. CDR1 and CDR2 from the germline V gene are SQVTM and ANQGSEA. The CDR3 sequence is CSVRDSTYEQYF. The covered CDR3 bases are TGCAGCGTCCGGGACAGCACCTACGAG.

This clone was picked up many times. Read data end 3 residues before the CDR3 end; the end is taken from the germline J gene. The rearrangement links TRBV5-4 to TRBJ2-3; D remains ambiguous. The CDR3 runs to 14 residues. The germline V gene encodes CDR1 SGHNT and CDR2 YYREEE (reference sequence). The V and J ends lost 0 bases and 1 base respectively, with 6 bases between them. Incomplete CDR3 DNA: TGTGCCAGCAGCTTGGCAGGAGGCACAGATACG. This sequence encodes CASSLAGGTDT. The complete CDR3 sequence is CASSLAGGTDTQYF.